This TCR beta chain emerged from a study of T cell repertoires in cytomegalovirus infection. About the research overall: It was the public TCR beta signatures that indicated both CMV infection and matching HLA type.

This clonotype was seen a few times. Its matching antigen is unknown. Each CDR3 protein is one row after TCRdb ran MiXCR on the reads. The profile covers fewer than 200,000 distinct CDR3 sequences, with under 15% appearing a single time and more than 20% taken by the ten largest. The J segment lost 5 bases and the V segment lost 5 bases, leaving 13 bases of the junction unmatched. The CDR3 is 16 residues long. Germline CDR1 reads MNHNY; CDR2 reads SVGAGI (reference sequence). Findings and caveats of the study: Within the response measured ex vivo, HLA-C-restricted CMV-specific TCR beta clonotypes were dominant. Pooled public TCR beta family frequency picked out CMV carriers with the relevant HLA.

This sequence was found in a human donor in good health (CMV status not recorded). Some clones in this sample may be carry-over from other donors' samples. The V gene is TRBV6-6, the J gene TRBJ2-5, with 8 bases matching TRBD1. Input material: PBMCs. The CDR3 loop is CASSPTTGGFFETQYF. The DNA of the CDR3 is TGTGCCAGCAGTCCGACAACAGGGGGTTTCTTCGAGACCCAGTACTTC.